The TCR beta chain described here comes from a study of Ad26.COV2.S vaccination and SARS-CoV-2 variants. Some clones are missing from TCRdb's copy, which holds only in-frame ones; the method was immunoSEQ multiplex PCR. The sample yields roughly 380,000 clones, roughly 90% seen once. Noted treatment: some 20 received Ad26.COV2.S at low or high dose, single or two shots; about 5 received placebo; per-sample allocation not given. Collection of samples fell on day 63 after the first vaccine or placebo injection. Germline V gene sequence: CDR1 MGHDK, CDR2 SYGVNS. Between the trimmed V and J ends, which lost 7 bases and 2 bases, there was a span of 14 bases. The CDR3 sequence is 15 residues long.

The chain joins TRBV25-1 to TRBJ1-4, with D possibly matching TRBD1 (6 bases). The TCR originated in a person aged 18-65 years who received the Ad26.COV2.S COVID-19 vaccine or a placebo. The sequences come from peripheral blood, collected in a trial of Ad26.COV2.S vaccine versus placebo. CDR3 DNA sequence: TGTGCCAGCACCCCAACAGGGTTGACTAATGAAAAACTGTTTTTT. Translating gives CASTPTGLTNEKLFF.